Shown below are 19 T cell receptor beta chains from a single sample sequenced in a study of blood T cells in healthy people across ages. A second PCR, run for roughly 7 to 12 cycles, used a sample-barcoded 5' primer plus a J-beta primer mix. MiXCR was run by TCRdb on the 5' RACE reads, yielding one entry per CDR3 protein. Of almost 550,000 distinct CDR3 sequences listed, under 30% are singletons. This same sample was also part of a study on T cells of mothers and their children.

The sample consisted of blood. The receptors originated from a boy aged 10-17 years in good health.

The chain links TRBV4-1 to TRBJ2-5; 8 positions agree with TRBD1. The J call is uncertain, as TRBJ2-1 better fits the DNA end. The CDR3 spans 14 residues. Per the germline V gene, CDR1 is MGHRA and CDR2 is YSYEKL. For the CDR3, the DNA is TGCGCCAGCAGCCAAGTAGGACAGGGCTATGAGCAGTTCTTC. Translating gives CASSQVGQGYEQFF.

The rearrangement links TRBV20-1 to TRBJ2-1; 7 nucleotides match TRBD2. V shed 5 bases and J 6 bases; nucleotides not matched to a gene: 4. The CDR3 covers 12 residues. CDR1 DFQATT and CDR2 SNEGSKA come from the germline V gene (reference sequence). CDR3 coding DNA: TGCAGTGCTGATCAGCGGGGCAATGAGCAGTTCTTC. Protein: CSADQRGNEQFF.

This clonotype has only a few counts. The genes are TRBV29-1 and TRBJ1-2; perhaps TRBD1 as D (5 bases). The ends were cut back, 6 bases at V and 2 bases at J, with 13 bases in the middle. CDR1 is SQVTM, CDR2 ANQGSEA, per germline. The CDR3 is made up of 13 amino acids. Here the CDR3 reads CSVGRGDNYGYTF. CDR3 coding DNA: TGCAGCGTGGGAAGGGGTGACAACTATGGCTACACCTTC.

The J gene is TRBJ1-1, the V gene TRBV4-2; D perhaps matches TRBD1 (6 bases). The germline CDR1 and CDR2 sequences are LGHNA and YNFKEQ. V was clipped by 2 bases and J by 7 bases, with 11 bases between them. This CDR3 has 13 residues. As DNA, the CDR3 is TGTGCCAGCAGCCAATCAGGGGAGGGTGAAGCTTTCTTT. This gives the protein CASSQSGEGEAFF.

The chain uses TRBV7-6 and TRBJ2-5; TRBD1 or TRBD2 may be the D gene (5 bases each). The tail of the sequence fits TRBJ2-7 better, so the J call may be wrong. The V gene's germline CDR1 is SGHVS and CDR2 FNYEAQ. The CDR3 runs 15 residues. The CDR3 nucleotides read TGTGCCAGCAGCAGAGATATGGGACGAACCTACGAGCAGTACTTC. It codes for CASSRDMGRTYEQYF.

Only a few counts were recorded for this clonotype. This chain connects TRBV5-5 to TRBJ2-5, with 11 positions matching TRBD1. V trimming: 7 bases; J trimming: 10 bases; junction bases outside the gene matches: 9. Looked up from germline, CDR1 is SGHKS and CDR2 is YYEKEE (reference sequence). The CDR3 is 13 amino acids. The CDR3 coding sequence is TGTGCCAGCCGCGGACAGGGGGCGGGAGGCCAGTACTTC. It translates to CASRGQGAGGQYF.

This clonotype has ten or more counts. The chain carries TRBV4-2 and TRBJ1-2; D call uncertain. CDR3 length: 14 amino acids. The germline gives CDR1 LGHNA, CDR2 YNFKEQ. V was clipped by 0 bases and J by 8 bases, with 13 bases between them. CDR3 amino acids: CASSQDAGYLGYTF. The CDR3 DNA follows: TGTGCCAGCAGCCAAGACGCCGGATATCTGGGCTACACCTTC.

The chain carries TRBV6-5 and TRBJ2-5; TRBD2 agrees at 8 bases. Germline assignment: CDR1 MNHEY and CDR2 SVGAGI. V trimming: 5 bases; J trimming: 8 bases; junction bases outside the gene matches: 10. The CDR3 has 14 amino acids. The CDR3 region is CASSRGTSGATQYF. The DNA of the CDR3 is TGTGCCAGCAGTCGCGGGACTAGTGGGGCAACCCAGTACTTC.

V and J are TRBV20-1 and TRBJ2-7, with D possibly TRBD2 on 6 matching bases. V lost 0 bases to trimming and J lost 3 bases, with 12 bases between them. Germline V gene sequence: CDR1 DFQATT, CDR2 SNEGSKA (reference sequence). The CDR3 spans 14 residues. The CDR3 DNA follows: TGCAGTGCTAGAGACTGGCGGGAAGGCTACGAGCAGTACTTC. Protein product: CSARDWREGYEQYF.

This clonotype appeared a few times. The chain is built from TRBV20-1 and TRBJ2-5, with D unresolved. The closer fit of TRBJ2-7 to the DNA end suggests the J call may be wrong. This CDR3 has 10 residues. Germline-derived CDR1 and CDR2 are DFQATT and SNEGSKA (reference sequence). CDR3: CSAILYEQYF. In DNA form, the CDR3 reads TGCAGTGCTATCCTGTACGAGCAGTACTTC.

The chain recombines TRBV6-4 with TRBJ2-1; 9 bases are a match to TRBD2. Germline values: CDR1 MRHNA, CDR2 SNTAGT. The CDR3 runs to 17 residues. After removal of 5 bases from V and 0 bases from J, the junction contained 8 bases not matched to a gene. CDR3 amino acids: CASSSLAGLSSYNEQFF. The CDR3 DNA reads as TGTGCCAGCAGTAGCCTAGCGGGGTTGAGCTCCTACAATGAGCAGTTCTTC.

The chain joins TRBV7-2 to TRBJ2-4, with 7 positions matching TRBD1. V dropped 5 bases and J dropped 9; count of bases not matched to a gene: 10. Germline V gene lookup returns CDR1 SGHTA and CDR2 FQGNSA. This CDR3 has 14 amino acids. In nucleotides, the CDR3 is TGTGCCAGCAGCGCGCCATCAGGGGGAAGCATTCAGTACTTC. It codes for CASSAPSGGSIQYF.

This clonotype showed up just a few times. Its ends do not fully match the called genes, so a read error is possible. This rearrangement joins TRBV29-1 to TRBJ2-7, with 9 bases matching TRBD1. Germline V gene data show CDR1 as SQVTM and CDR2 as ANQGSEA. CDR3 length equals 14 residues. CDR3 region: CSVKPRDRVYKQYF. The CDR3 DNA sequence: TGCAGCGTAAAACCCCGGGACAGGGTCTACAAGCAGTACTTC.

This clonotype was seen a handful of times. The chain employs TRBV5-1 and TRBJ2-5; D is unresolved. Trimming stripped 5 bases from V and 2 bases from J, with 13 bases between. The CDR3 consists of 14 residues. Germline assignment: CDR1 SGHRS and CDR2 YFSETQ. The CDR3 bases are TGCGCCAGCAGAGAGTTACAAGGACAAGAGACCCAGTACTTC. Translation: CASRELQGQETQYF. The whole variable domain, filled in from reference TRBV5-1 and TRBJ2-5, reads KAGVTQTPRYLIKTRGQQVTLSCSPISGHRSVSWYQQTPGQGLQFLFEYFSETQRNKGNFPGRFSGRQFSNSRSEMNVSTLELGDSALYLCASRELQGQETQYFGPGTRLLVL.

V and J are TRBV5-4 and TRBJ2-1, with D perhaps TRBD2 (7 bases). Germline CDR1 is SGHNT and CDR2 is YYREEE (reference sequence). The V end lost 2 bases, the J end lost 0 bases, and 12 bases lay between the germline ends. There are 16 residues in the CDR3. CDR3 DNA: TGTGCCAGCAGCTTAGGGGGGGTGAGCTCCTACAATGAGCAGTTCTTC. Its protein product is CASSLGGVSSYNEQFF.

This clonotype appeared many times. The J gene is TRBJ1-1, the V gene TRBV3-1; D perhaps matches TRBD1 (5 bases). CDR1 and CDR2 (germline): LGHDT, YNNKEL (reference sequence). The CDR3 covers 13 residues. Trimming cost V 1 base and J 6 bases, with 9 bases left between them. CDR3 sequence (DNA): TGTGCCAGCAGCCAAGGGGACGTCGCTGAAGCTTTCTTT. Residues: CASSQGDVAEAFF. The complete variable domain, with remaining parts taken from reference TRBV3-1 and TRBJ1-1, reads DTAVSQTPKYLVTQMGNDKSIKCEQNLGHDTMYWYKQDSKKFLKIMFSYNNKELIINETVPNRFSPKSPDKAHLNLHINSLELGDSAVYFCASSQGDVAEAFFGQGTRLTVV.

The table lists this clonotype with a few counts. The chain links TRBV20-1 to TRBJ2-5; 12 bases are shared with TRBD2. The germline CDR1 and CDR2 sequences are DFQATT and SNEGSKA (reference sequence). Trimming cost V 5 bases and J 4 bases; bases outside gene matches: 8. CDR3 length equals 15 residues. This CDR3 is CSASTTSGGGETQYF. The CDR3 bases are TGCAGTGCTTCAACGACTAGCGGGGGAGGAGAGACCCAGTACTTC.

CDR3 in amino acids: CASSYAREEDTQYF. For the CDR3, the DNA is TGTGCCAGCAGTTACGCTAGGGAGGAGGATACGCAGTATTTT. The V gene is TRBV6-5, the J gene TRBJ2-3; possible D gene TRBD2, 6 bases. Germline V gives CDR1 MNHEY, CDR2 SVGAGI. V dropped 2 bases and J dropped 6 bases, with 12 bases sitting between them. This CDR3 spans 14 amino acids.

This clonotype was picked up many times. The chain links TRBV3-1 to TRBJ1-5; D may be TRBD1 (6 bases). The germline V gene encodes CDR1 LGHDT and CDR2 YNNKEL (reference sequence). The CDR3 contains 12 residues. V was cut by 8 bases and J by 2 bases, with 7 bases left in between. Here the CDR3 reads CASSGGNQPQHF. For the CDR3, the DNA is TGTGCCAGCTCAGGGGGCAATCAGCCCCAGCATTTT.